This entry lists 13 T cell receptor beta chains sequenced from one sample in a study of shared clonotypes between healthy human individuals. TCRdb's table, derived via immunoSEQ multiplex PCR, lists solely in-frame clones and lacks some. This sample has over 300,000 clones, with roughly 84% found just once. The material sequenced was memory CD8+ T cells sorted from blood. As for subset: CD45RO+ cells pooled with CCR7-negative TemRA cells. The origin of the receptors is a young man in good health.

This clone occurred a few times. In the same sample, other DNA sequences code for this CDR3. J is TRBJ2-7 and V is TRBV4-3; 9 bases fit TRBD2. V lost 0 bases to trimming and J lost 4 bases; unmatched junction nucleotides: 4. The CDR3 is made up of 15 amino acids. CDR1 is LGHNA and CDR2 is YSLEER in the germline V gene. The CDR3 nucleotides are TGCGCCAGCAGCCAAGAGACTAGCGGAGTTTACGAGCAGTACTTC. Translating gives CASSQETSGVYEQYF.

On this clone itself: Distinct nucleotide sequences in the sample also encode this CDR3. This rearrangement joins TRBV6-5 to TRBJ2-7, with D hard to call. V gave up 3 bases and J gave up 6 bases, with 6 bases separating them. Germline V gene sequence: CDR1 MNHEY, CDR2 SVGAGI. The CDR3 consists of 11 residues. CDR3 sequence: CASSYSGEQYF. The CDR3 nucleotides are TGTGCCAGCAGTTATTCGGGCGAGCAGTACTTC.

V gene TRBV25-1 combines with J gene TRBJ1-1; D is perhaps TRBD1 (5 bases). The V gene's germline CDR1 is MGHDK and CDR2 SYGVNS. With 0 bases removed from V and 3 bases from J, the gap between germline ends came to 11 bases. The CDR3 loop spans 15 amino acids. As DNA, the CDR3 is TGTGCCAGCAGTGAATATCTGGGGGGGGACACTGAAGCTTTCTTT. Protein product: CASSEYLGGDTEAFF. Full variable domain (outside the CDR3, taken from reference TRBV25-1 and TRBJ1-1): EADIYQTPRYLVIGTGKKITLECSQTMGHDKMYWYQQDPGMELHLIHYSYGVNSTEKGDLSSESTVSRIRTEHFPLTLESARPSHTSQYLCASSEYLGGDTEAFFGQGTRLTVV.

The DNA of the CDR3 is TGTGCCAGCAGTGAAAGTTGGCAGAACACTGAAGCTTTCTTT. This encodes CASSESWQNTEAFF. This chain connects TRBV25-1 to TRBJ1-1; no clear D. The ends were cut back, 2 bases at V and 1 base at J, with 8 bases in the middle. The CDR3 length is 14 residues. CDR1 is MGHDK, CDR2 SYGVNS, per germline.

The CDR3: CASSFPAGGENTGELFF. For the CDR3, the DNA is TGTGCCAGCAGTTTCCCCGCGGGGGGGGAGAACACCGGGGAGCTGTTTTTT. This chain joins TRBV27 and TRBJ2-2, with 9 bases matching TRBD2. V lost 3 bases to trimming and J lost 1 base; unmatched junction nucleotides: 6. The CDR3 sequence is 17 residues long. Looked up from germline, CDR1 is MNHEY and CDR2 is SMNVEV (reference sequence).

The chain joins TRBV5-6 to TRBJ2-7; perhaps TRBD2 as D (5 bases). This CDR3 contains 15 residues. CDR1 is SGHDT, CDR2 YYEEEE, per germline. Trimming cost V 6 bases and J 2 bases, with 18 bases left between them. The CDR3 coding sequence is TGTGCCAGCATGGCAGAGGGTTACGCCCCCTACGAGCAGTACTTC. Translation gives CASMAEGYAPYEQYF.

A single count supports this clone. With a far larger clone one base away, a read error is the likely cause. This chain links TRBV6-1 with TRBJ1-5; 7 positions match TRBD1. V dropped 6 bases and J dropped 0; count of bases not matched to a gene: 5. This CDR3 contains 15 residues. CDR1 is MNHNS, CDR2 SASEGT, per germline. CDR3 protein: CASSLQGYSNQPQHF. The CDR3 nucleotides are TGTGCCAGCAGCCTACAGGGGTATAGCAATCAGCCCCAGCATTTT.

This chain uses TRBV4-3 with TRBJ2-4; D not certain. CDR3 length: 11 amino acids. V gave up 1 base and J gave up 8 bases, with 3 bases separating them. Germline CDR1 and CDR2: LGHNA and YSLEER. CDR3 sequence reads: CASSQGYIQYF. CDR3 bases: TGCGCCAGCAGCCAAGGGTACATTCAGTACTTC.

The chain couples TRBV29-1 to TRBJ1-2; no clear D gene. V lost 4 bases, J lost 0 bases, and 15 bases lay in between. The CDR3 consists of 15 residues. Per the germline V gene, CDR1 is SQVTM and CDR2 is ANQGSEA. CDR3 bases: TGCAGCGTTGGAGGACTCCACGCGGCTAACTATGGCTACACCTTC. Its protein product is CSVGGLHAANYGYTF. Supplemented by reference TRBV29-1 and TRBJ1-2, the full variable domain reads SAVISQKPSRDICQRGTSLTIQCQVDSQVTMMFWYRQQPGQSLTLIATANQGSEATYESGFVIDKFPISRPNLTFSTLTVSNMSPEDSSIYLCSVGGLHAANYGYTFGSGTRLTVV.

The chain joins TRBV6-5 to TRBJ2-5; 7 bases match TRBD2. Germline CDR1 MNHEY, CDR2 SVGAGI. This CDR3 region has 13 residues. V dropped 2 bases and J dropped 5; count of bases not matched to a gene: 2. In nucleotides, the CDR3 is TGTGCCAGCAGTTACGGGGAGGGGGAGACCCAGTACTTC. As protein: CASSYGEGETQYF.

The CDR3 protein is CASSLTQGGYTF. The CDR3 nucleotides read TGTGCCAGCAGCCTAACGCAAGGTGGCTACACCTTC. The V and J genes are TRBV5-4 and TRBJ1-2, with no clear D. V lost 4 bases to trimming and J lost 7 bases, with 11 bases between them. Germline CDR1 is SGHNT and CDR2 is YYREEE (reference sequence). The CDR3 is 12 amino acids.

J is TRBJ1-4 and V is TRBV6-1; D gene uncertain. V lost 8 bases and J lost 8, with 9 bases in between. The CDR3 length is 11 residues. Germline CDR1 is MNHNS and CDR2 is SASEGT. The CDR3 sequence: CASLSGEKLFF. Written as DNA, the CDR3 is TGTGCCAGCTTGTCGGGAGAAAAACTGTTTTTT.

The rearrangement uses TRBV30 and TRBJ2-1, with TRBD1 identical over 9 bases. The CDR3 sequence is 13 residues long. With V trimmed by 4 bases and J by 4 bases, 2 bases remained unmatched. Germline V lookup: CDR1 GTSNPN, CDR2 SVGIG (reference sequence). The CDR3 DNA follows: TGTGCCTGGACCGGGACAGGGTACAATGAGCAGTTCTTC. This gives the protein CAWTGTGYNEQFF.